This T cell receptor beta chain was captured in a study of radiation and T cells in renal cell carcinoma. Points from the study as a whole: Without pretreatment biopsies, baseline tumor clonotype presence was undetermined. In blood, top tumor clones expanded by 2 weeks, shrinking by 4.

Indicated time point: baseline pretreatment blood. Treatment of the sample: 15 Gy SBRT to primary tumor, nephrectomy 4 weeks later. Serial blood draws occurred at baseline and 2 and 4 weeks post-SBRT. Clear cell pathology was present in this patient's renal cell carcinoma. Germline V gene data show CDR1 as MNHEY and CDR2 as SVGAGI. Trimming took 6 bases from V and 8 from J, leaving 19 bases between them. The CDR3 length is 14 residues. Some clones are missing from TCRdb's copy, which holds only in-frame ones; the method was immunoSEQ multiplex PCR. The table shows about 130,000 clones, with 88% occurring only once. Points on this clone: Its cognate antigen is unknown.

The sequences come from blood, collected from a patient whose treatment included radiotherapy and nephrectomy. The chain carries TRBV6-5 and TRBJ1-1; D might be TRBD1 (5 bases). The receptor was isolated from a woman aged 50 to 60 with renal cell carcinoma. CDR3 residues: CASSINSERQEAFF. CDR3 nucleotides: TGTGCCAGCAGCATCAACTCCGAAAGACAGGAAGCTTTCTTT.